The present TCR beta chain was sequenced within a study of beta chain features in type 1 diabetes. On the study more broadly: Under 110,000,000 sorted cells were examined across all samples.

Findings and caveats of the study: TCRB CDR3s were moderately but significantly shorter in Type 1 diabetes patients in all four CD4+ subsets.

With V trimmed by 4 bases and J by 3 bases, 3 bases remained unmatched. Per germline, CDR1 SGHRS and CDR2 YFSETQ. The CDR3 runs to 14 residues. In its sample, this clone was seen a few times. The antigen is undetermined. Additional DNA sequences in this sample encode the identical CDR3. The entirety of the isolated RNA underwent reverse transcription, so expressed TCRB transcripts were sequenced. The method was immunoSEQ multiplex PCR; TCRdb's version includes in-frame clones alone and lacks a portion of them. The data hold 850,000 to 900,000 clones, with 17% observed a single time. This clonotype was obtained from a woman aged 18-29 years in good health. Sequencing input: naive CD4+ T cells from blood. V gene TRBV5-1 combines with J gene TRBJ2-1, with 8 bases fitting TRBD2. This CDR3 is CASSPGTSYNEQFF. The CDR3, as DNA: TGCGCCAGCAGCCCCGGGACTAGCTACAATGAGCAGTTCTTC. Filled out from reference TRBV5-1 and TRBJ2-1, the complete variable domain reads KAGVTQTPRYLIKTRGQQVTLSCSPISGHRSVSWYQQTPGQGLQFLFEYFSETQRNKGNFPGRFSGRQFSNSRSEMNVSTLELGDSALYLCASSPGTSYNEQFFGPGTRLTVL.